The next 7 T cell receptor beta chains were all read from a single sample in a study of blood T cell repertoires in COVID-19. The method was immunoSEQ multiplex PCR; TCRdb's version includes in-frame clones alone and lacks a portion of them. The top ten hold 1% of the sample, which has hundreds of thousands of clones, about 90% seen once. Sample: PBMCs or T cells enriched from blood (not recorded which). Source of these receptors: a woman aged 25 to 45 who had recovered from COVID-19.

The chain uses TRBV28 and TRBJ1-4, with TRBD1 matching 7 bases. The germline CDR1 and CDR2 sequences are MDHEN and SYDVKM. Trimming took 6 bases from V and 4 from J; bases not matched to a gene: 8. The CDR3 spans 15 residues. The CDR3 sequence is CASREEGAGNEKLFF. CDR3 DNA sequence: TGTGCCAGCAGGGAAGAGGGGGCTGGTAATGAAAAACTGTTTTTT.

This clone showed up just once. The gene calls are TRBV5-1 and TRBJ2-3; tentatively, D is TRBD2 (6 bases). Trimming removed 8 bases from V and 3 bases from J, with 13 bases in between. In germline, CDR1 is SGHRS, CDR2 YFSETQ. This CDR3 is built from 13 residues. The DNA for the CDR3 is TGCGCCAGTTCCGGGACTGTAACAGATACGCAGTATTTT. Its translation: CASSGTVTDTQYF.

The V and J genes are TRBV27 and TRBJ2-3; D might be TRBD1 (6 bases). CDR1 MNHEY and CDR2 SMNVEV come from the germline V gene (reference sequence). Deletions cut 0 bases from V and 6 bases from J, with 10 bases between. The CDR3 loop spans 14 amino acids. The CDR3 is CASSLSQGTDTQYF. The DNA of the CDR3 is TGTGCCAGCAGTTTATCACAGGGAACGGATACGCAGTATTTT.

DNA of the CDR3: TGTGCCAGCAGACCGGGGGACTTCAGTTACAATGAGCAGTTCTTC. Its translation: CASRPGDFSYNEQFF. V usage is TRBV2 and J usage is TRBJ2-1; a possible D gene is TRBD2 (6 bases). V lost 6 bases to trimming and J lost 4 bases, with 16 bases between them. The CDR3 is made up of 15 amino acids. Germline CDR1 SNHLY, CDR2 FYNNEI.

J is TRBJ2-3 and V is TRBV11-2, with D possibly being TRBD1 (6 bases). Germline V gene sequence: CDR1 SGHAT, CDR2 FQNNGV. CDR3 length: 15 amino acids. Trimming took 7 bases from V and 4 from J, leaving 18 bases between them. In DNA form, the CDR3 reads TGTGCCAGCATCTGGGGGCAGGGGTGGCCAGATACGCAGTATTTT. It yields the protein CASIWGQGWPDTQYF.

This chain connects TRBV25-1 to TRBJ2-7; TRBD1 aligns across 7 bases. Germline V CDR1 and CDR2: MGHDK, SYGVNS. Germline trimming cut 6 bases from V and 5 bases from J; bases unmatched to any gene: 7. The CDR3 covers 13 residues. The CDR3 spells CASRETGYNEQYF. The CDR3 DNA sequence: TGTGCCAGCAGAGAGACAGGGTACAACGAGCAGTACTTC.

The J gene is TRBJ2-7, the V gene TRBV9; 10 positions match TRBD2. Trimming at V came to 3 bases and at J to 0 bases, leaving 6 bases not matched to a gene. CDR3 size: 16 residues. Looked up from germline, CDR1 is SGDLS and CDR2 is YYNGEE. The CDR3, as DNA: TGTGCCAGCAGCGCAACTAGCGGGGCCACCTCCTACGAGCAGTACTTC. Encoded protein: CASSATSGATSYEQYF.